A single T cell receptor beta chain is shown here with its context. This specimen comes from a study of blood T cell repertoires in COVID-19. Study in general: Samples of COVID-19 (acute and convalescent) were obtained from the United States, Italy and Spain.

Produced via immunoSEQ multiplex PCR; TCRdb's table is partial and in-frame only. The sample has 110,000 or so clones; 70% to 90% are singletons. The germline V gene encodes CDR1 SGDLS and CDR2 YYNGEE. This CDR3 contains 18 residues. Trimming removed 4 bases from V and 4 bases from J; junction bases left unmatched: 11. The material sequenced was peripheral blood. The receptor's source is a man aged 70 or older who had recovered from COVID-19. V usage is TRBV9 and J usage is TRBJ2-1; 13 bases align to TRBD2. The CDR3 sequence: CASSTRTSGSGGYNEQFF. CDR3 nucleotides: TGTGCCAGCAGCACTAGGACTAGCGGGAGTGGCGGTTACAATGAGCAGTTCTTC.